Shown below are 30 T cell receptor beta chains from a single sample sequenced in a study of blood T cell repertoires in COVID-19. The repertoire was sequenced with immunoSEQ multiplex PCR; TCRdb's copy has only in-frame clones and lacks some. The sample yields about 100,000 clones, about 89% seen once. The specimen sequenced was peripheral blood. The receptors come from a woman in her thirties with acute or convalescent COVID-19.

CDR3 DNA: TGTGCTAGTGGTTCCTCTCGTTACTATGGCTACACCTTC. It translates to CASGSSRYYGYTF. The chain has TRBV12-5 and TRBJ1-2; D call uncertain. The CDR3 contains 13 residues. V shed 4 bases and J shed 3 bases, with 9 bases lying between them. Per germline, CDR1 LGHNT and CDR2 FRNRAP.

The CDR3 sequence: CASSPTDRVFHEQYF. The CDR3 region has the DNA TGTGCCAGCTCACCGACGGACAGGGTATTCCACGAGCAGTACTTC. This chain joins TRBV18 and TRBJ2-7, with 8 bases that match TRBD1. Trimming removed 3 bases from V and 5 bases from J; junction bases left unmatched: 9. The V gene's germline CDR1 is KGHSH and CDR2 LQKENI. There are 15 residues in the CDR3.

The chain uses TRBV19 and TRBJ2-2; possibly TRBD2 for D (6 bases). Germline values: CDR1 LNHDA, CDR2 SQIVND (reference sequence). This CDR3 has 13 residues. V was cut by 1 base and J by 7 bases, with 7 bases left in between. The CDR3 reads CASSIVEGGELFF. The CDR3 DNA follows: TGTGCCAGTAGTATAGTGGAGGGCGGGGAGCTGTTTTTT.

The genes are TRBV5-1 and TRBJ1-6; 8 nucleotides agree with TRBD1. The CDR3 length is 14 residues. V shed 5 bases, J shed 9 bases, and the junction held 7 bases outside the gene matches. Germline V gives CDR1 SGHRS, CDR2 YFSETQ. The CDR3 protein is CASRPGGDSSPLHF. The CDR3 DNA is TGCGCCAGCAGGCCAGGGGGCGATAGTTCACCCCTCCACTTT.

This clone is a singleton in its sample. CDR3 DNA: TGTGCCAGCAGCTTAGTTCCATACAATGAGCAGTTCTTC. Translating it yields CASSLVPYNEQFF. The chain employs TRBV7-6 and TRBJ2-1, with D unresolved. The germline V gene has CDR1 SGHVS and CDR2 FNYEAQ. V dropped 1 base and J dropped 4 bases, with 5 bases sitting between them. The CDR3 is 13 amino acids. Full variable domain (rest looked up from reference TRBV7-6 and TRBJ2-1): GAGVSQSPRYKVTKRGQDVALRCDPISGHVSLYWYRQALGQGPEFLTYFNYEAQQDKSGLPNDRFSAERPEGSISTLTIQRTEQRDSAMYRCASSLVPYNEQFFGPGTRLTVL.

This chain uses TRBV20-1 with TRBJ2-1, with D unclear. Germline lookup yields CDR1 DFQATT and CDR2 SNEGSKA (reference sequence). The CDR3 consists of 11 residues. Trimming took 6 bases from V and 3 from J, leaving 6 bases between them. The CDR3 here is CSAQNYNEQFF. In nucleotides, the CDR3 is TGCAGTGCCCAGAACTACAATGAGCAGTTCTTC.

The rearrangement links TRBV9 to TRBJ1-3; maybe TRBD1 (5 bases). The V and J ends lost 4 bases and 4 bases respectively, with 15 bases between them. This CDR3 has 15 amino acids. Germline lookup yields CDR1 SGDLS and CDR2 YYNGEE. CDR3: CASSRDSQRGNTIYF. In nucleotides, the CDR3 is TGTGCCAGCAGCCGCGACAGCCAAAGGGGAAACACCATATATTTT.

The V call is TRBV28, the J call TRBJ1-5; TRBD1 is a possible D gene (5 bases). The CDR3 contains 15 residues. Trimming pared 3 bases from V and 6 bases from J, leaving 15 bases between. Germline CDR1 reads MDHEN; CDR2 reads SYDVKM. The chain's CDR3 is CASSFGSGLTQPQHF. The CDR3 nucleotides read TGTGCCAGCAGTTTCGGGTCAGGGCTTACTCAGCCCCAGCATTTT.

This clone was recorded once. This chain connects TRBV3-1 (or the pseudogene TRBV3-2) to TRBJ2-1; the D gene is possibly TRBD1 (6 bases). Germline CDR1 is LGHDT and CDR2 is YNNKEL (reference sequence). The CDR3 runs 15 residues. V was shortened by 3 bases and J by 0 bases, with 9 bases between the two germline ends. The CDR3 loop reads CASSQDSGSYNEQFF. CDR3 DNA: TGTGCCAGCAGCCAGGACAGCGGCTCCTACAATGAGCAGTTCTTC.

The J gene is TRBJ2-3, the V gene TRBV3-1 (or the pseudogene TRBV3-2); 11 bases agree with TRBD2. V was clipped by 5 bases and J by 8 bases; unmatched bases: 12. CDR3 size: 16 residues. The V gene's germline CDR1 is LGHDT and CDR2 YNNKEL (reference sequence). The CDR3 DNA follows: TGTGCCAGCAGCGAAGGACTAGCGGGTGCACTGGGTACGCAGTATTTT. It specifies CASSEGLAGALGTQYF.

The V and J genes are TRBV7-9 and TRBJ2-7; 10 nucleotides match TRBD1. Germline V gene sequence: CDR1 SEHNR, CDR2 FQNEAQ (reference sequence). The V and J ends lost 5 bases and 4 bases, in that order; junction bases with no gene match: 8. CDR3 size: 15 residues. CDR3 DNA: TGTGCCAGCAGCCCCCGGGACAGGGGTCCGTACGAGCAGTACTTC. Encoded protein: CASSPRDRGPYEQYF.

The rearrangement uses TRBV10-1 and TRBJ2-1, with 7 bases identical to TRBD2. The germline V gene has CDR1 WNHNN and CDR2 SYGVQD (reference sequence). The CDR3 is made up of 16 amino acids. Trimming removed 2 bases from V and 4 bases from J; junction bases left unmatched: 8. Here the CDR3 reads CASSEISGDLYNEQFF. In DNA, the CDR3 is TGCGCCAGCAGTGAGATCAGCGGGGACTTGTACAATGAGCAGTTCTTC.

The chain is built from TRBV11-3 and TRBJ2-1, with 10 bases lining up with TRBD1. This CDR3 has 15 amino acids. After removal of 5 bases from V and 7 bases from J, the junction contained 8 bases not matched to a gene. Looked up from germline, CDR1 is SGHNT and CDR2 is YENEEA. This CDR3 reads CASSVGTGARNEQFF. CDR3 in DNA: TGTGCCAGCAGCGTCGGGACAGGGGCGAGGAATGAGCAGTTCTTC.

The J gene is TRBJ1-2, the V gene TRBV11-2; 7 bases align to TRBD1. The CDR3 spans 13 residues. The ends lost 5 bases at V and 4 bases at J; junction bases unmatched: 4. CDR1 and CDR2 from the germline V gene are SGHAT and FQNNGV. The CDR3 DNA reads as TGTGCCAGCAGCCCGGGACAGCCCTATGGCTACACCTTC. As protein: CASSPGQPYGYTF.

The chain recombines TRBV19 with TRBJ2-5; TRBD2 aligns across 9 bases. The CDR3 consists of 16 residues. The V segment lost 1 base and the J segment 3 bases; nucleotides outside the gene matches: 6. Germline assignment: CDR1 LNHDA and CDR2 SQIVND (reference sequence). The CDR3 DNA sequence: TGTGCCAGTAGTATAGGAGGCGGGAGGGTGGAAGAGACCCAGTACTTC. The encoded protein is CASSIGGGRVEETQYF.

The V call is TRBV4-2, the J call TRBJ1-6; the D is unclear. The germline gives CDR1 LGHNA, CDR2 YNFKEQ. The CDR3 is 15 amino acids. Trimming removed 0 bases at V and 10 bases at J, with 13 bases between. The CDR3 region is CASSQDGVSVSPLHF. The CDR3 DNA reads as TGTGCCAGCAGCCAAGACGGGGTATCTGTCTCACCCCTCCACTTT.

This rearrangement joins TRBV7-3 to TRBJ1-6, with a possible D match to TRBD1 (5 bases). Germline assignment: CDR1 SGHTA and CDR2 FQGTGA. Deletions cut 4 bases from V and 7 bases from J, with 14 bases between. The CDR3 is 15 residues long. The CDR3 region is CASSSRAGTNSPLHF. CDR3 in DNA: TGTGCCAGCAGCTCAAGGGCGGGGACCAATTCACCCCTCCACTTT.

J is TRBJ1-2 and V is TRBV9; D is possibly TRBD1 (6 bases). V lost 3 bases and J lost 4, with 16 bases in between. Per germline, CDR1 SGDLS and CDR2 YYNGEE. CDR3 length: 15 residues. CDR3 DNA sequence: TGTGCCAGCAGCGCAGAGAGGGGGGGGATCTATGGCTACACCTTC. It yields the protein CASSAERGGIYGYTF.

The chain is built from TRBV19 and TRBJ1-1; D perhaps matches TRBD1 (5 bases). This CDR3 has 15 amino acids. Trimming pared 10 bases from V and 0 bases from J, leaving 18 bases between. CDR1 LNHDA and CDR2 SQIVND come from the germline V gene (reference sequence). Here the CDR3 DNA reads TGTGCCACCAGACCACAACAGGAATTGAACACTGAAGCTTTCTTT. Its protein product is CATRPQQELNTEAFF.

The J gene is TRBJ1-2, the V gene TRBV7-9; 9 nucleotides align to TRBD1. The CDR3 is 14 residues long. Per the germline V gene, CDR1 is SEHNR and CDR2 is FQNEAQ (reference sequence). J lost 3 bases, V lost 6 bases, and 5 bases had no gene match. CDR3 protein: CASSSGQGHYGYTF. The CDR3 DNA follows: TGTGCCAGCAGTTCGGGACAGGGACACTATGGCTACACCTTC.

This clone was seen a few times. The chain combines TRBV6-1 with TRBJ1-4; 10 nucleotides line up with TRBD1. The trim removed 3 bases at V and 11 bases at J, leaving 9 bases unmatched. The CDR3 totals 15 residues. Germline CDR1 is MNHNS and CDR2 is SASEGT. The chain's CDR3 is CASSELPGQGMKLFF. CDR3 bases: TGTGCCAGCAGTGAGCTTCCGGGACAGGGGATGAAACTGTTTTTT.

V usage is TRBV25-1 and J usage is TRBJ1-1, with a possible D match to TRBD1 (5 bases). The CDR3 has 14 residues. The V gene lost 2 bases and the J gene lost 1 base, with 8 bases spanning the gap. Germline CDR1 is MGHDK and CDR2 is SYGVNS. The CDR3 loop is CASSETGRNTEAFF. CDR3 coding DNA: TGTGCCAGCAGTGAAACAGGACGGAACACTGAAGCTTTCTTT.

As regards this clone: A read error may produce the germline difference seen at one junction end. The genes are TRBV5-1 and TRBJ2-5, with 7 bases identical to TRBD2. CDR3 length equals 16 residues. Germline-derived CDR1 and CDR2 are SGHRS and YFSETQ. CDR3 coding DNA: TGCGCCAGCAGCTCATCGGGGGGTCCGACCCAAAAGACCCAGTACTTC. This sequence encodes CASSSSGGPTQKTQYF.

The chain carries TRBV7-2 and TRBJ2-5; D might be TRBD2 (5 bases). Trimming left V 6 bases short and J 9 bases short, with 14 bases between. CDR1 and CDR2 from the germline V gene are SGHTA and FQGNSA. The CDR3 has 12 amino acids. The chain's CDR3 is CASRSGDVAQYF. The CDR3 DNA is TGTGCCAGCAGATCCGGGGATGTCGCCCAGTACTTC.

The V gene is TRBV4-3, the J gene TRBJ2-2; 7 nucleotides agree with TRBD2. CDR1 is LGHNA, CDR2 YSLEER, per germline. The CDR3 contains 17 residues. V trimming: 4 bases; J trimming: 1 base; junction bases outside the gene matches: 9. The CDR3 protein is CASSLSPSGVNTGELFF. The CDR3, as DNA: TGCGCCAGCAGCCTCTCACCCAGCGGGGTGAACACCGGGGAGCTGTTTTTT.

The chain carries TRBV29-1 and TRBJ2-5, with 9 bases matching TRBD2. CDR1 SQVTM and CDR2 ANQGSEA come from the germline V gene. The CDR3 spans 14 residues. Trimming cost V 5 bases and J 6 bases; bases outside gene matches: 10. This CDR3 is CSVTNSGGFQTQYF. CDR3 sequence (DNA): TGCAGCGTTACCAATAGCGGGGGCTTCCAGACCCAGTACTTC.

The chain combines TRBV6-2 or TRBV6-3 with TRBJ2-1; TRBD2 agrees at 9 bases. Germline-derived CDR1 and CDR2 are MNHEY and SVGEGT. V lost 0 bases and J lost 4; bases outside the gene matches: 7. This CDR3 has 17 amino acids. This CDR3 reads CASSYSPLAGIYNEQFF. CDR3 sequence (DNA): TGTGCCAGCAGTTACTCGCCCCTAGCGGGGATATACAATGAGCAGTTCTTC.

The chain carries TRBV20-1 and TRBJ2-7; possible D gene TRBD1, 5 bases. The V gene lost 6 bases and the J gene lost 5 bases, with 11 bases spanning the gap. Per the germline V gene, CDR1 is DFQATT and CDR2 is SNEGSKA (reference sequence). The CDR3 loop spans 11 amino acids. The CDR3 nucleotides read TGCAGTGCGTCCAGGGCCCACGAGCAGTACTTC. Protein sequence: CSASRAHEQYF.

The chain carries TRBV5-1 and TRBJ1-4; TRBD1 matches 12 bases. The CDR3 is 15 residues long. Looked up from germline, CDR1 is SGHRS and CDR2 is YFSETQ. V was clipped by 4 bases and J by 8 bases; unmatched bases: 6. This CDR3 reads CASSPGTGGVEKLFF. The CDR3 DNA sequence: TGCGCCAGCAGCCCCGGGACAGGGGGCGTAGAAAAACTGTTTTTT.

The chain uses TRBV7-2 and TRBJ1-2; 7 positions match TRBD1. With V trimmed by 2 bases and J by 2 bases, 8 bases remained unmatched. CDR3 length: 16 residues. Germline lookup yields CDR1 SGHTA and CDR2 FQGNSA. The CDR3 loop is CASSLHYRGANYGYTF. DNA for the CDR3: TGTGCCAGCAGCTTACACTACAGGGGAGCGAACTATGGCTACACCTTC.